The 4 T cell receptor beta chains presented below share a single source sample, sequenced in a study of cytomegalovirus exposure and HLA in healthy donors. PCR employed 60 Vbeta and 13 Jbeta primers. Assay: immunoSEQ multiplex PCR; the TCRdb copy retains only in-frame clones and omits some. The sample includes 110,000 or so clones, almost 85% of them seen just once. The sequenced material came from PBMCs. The origin of the receptors is a woman between 18 and 29 years old in good health and CMV-seronegative.

The chain joins TRBV20-1 to TRBJ2-7; no clear D. V gave up 1 base and J gave up 3 bases, with 4 bases separating them. The CDR3 has 11 residues. CDR1 is DFQATT, CDR2 SNEGSKA, per germline (reference sequence). DNA of the CDR3: TGCAGTGCTAGAGGGCACTACGAGCAGTACTTC. Protein sequence: CSARGHYEQYF.

V and J are TRBV9 and TRBJ2-3, with D hard to call. The ends were cut back, 3 bases at V and 2 bases at J, with 7 bases in the middle. CDR3 size: 13 residues. CDR1 is SGDLS, CDR2 YYNGEE, per germline. The CDR3 DNA reads TGTGCCAGCAGCGACAGACCCACAGATACGCAGTATTTT. It is translated as CASSDRPTDTQYF.

The gene calls are TRBV6-5 and TRBJ2-2; 10 nucleotides align to TRBD2. The trim removed 2 bases at V and 8 bases at J, leaving 5 bases unmatched. CDR1 MNHEY and CDR2 SVGAGI come from the germline V gene. The CDR3 consists of 15 residues. CDR3: CASSYGLAGVGELFF. The CDR3 region has the DNA TGTGCCAGCAGTTACGGGCTAGCGGGAGTAGGGGAGCTGTTTTTT.

This chain joins TRBV6-1 and TRBJ2-7; 7 nucleotides line up with TRBD1. CDR1 MNHNS and CDR2 SASEGT come from the germline V gene. The V segment lost 10 bases and the J segment 3 bases; nucleotides outside the gene matches: 12. The CDR3 totals 14 residues. DNA of the CDR3: TGTGCCACCAATAGGGGGCAGTTTGGCTACGAGCAGTACTTC. Amino acids: CATNRGQFGYEQYF.